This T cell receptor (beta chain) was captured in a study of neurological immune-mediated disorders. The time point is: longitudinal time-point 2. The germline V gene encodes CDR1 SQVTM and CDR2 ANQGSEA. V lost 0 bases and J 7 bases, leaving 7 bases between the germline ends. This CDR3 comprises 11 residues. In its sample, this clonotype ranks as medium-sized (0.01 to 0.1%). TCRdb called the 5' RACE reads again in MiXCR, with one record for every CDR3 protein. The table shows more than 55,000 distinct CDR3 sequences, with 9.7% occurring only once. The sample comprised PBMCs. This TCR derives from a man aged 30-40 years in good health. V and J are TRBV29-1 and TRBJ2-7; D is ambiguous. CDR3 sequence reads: CSVEEPSEQYF. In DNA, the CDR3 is TGCAGCGTTGAAGAGCCAAGTGAGCAGTACTTC.